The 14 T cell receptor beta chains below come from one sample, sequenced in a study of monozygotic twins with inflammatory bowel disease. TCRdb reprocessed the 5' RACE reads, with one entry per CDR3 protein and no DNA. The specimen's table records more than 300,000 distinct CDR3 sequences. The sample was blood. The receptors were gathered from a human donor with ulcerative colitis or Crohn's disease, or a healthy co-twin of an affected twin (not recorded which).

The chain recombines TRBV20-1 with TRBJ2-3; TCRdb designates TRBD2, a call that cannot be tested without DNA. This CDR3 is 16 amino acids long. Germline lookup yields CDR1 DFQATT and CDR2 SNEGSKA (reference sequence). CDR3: CSARDQAGSSTDTQYF.

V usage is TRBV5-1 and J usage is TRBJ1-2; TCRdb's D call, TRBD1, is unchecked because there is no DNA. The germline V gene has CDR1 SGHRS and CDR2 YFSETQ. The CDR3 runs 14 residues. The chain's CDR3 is CASSPEDSNYGYTF.

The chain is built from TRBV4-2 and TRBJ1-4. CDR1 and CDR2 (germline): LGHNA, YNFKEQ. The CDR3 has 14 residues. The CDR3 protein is CASSREALIEKLFF.

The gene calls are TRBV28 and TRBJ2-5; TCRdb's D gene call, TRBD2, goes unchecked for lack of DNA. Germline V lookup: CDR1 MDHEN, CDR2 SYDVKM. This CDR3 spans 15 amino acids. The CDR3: CASSNTRLADETQYF.

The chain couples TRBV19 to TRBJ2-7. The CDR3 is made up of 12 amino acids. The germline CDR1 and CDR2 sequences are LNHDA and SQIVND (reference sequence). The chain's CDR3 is CASSILGYEQYF.

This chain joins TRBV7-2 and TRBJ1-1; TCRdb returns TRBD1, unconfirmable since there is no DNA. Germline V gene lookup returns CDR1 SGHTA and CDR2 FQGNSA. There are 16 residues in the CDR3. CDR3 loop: CASSPVGQMIYTEAFF.

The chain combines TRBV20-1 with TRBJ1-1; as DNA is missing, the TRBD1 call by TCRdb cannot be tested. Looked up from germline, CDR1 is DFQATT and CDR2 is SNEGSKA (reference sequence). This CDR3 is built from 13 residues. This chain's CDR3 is CSARQGPNTEAFF.

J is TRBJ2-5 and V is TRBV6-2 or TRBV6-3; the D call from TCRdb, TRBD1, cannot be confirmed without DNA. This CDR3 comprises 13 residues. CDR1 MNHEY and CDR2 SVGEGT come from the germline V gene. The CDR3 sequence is CASSDRGRETQYF.

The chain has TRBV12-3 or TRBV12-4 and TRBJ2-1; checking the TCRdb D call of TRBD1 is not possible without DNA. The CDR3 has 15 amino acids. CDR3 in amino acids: CASSSSGGWYNEQFF.

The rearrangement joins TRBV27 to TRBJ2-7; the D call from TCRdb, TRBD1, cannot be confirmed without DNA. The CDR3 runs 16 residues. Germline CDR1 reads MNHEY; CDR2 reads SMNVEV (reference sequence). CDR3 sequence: CASSPRQGPDTYEQYF.

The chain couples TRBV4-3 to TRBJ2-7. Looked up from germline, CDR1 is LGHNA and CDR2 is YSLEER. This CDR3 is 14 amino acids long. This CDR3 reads CASSQGFSSYEQYF.

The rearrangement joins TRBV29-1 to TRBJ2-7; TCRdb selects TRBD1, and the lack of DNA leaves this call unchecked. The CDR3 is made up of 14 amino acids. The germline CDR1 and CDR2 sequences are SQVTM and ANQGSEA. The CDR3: CSVEGGTNTYEQYF.

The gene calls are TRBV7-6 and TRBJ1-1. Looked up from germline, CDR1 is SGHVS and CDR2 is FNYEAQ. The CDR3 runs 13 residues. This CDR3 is CVSSLGEVTEAFF.

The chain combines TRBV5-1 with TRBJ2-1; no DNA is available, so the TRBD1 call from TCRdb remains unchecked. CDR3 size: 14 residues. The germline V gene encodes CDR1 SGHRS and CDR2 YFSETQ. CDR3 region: CASSLAGELVEQFF.